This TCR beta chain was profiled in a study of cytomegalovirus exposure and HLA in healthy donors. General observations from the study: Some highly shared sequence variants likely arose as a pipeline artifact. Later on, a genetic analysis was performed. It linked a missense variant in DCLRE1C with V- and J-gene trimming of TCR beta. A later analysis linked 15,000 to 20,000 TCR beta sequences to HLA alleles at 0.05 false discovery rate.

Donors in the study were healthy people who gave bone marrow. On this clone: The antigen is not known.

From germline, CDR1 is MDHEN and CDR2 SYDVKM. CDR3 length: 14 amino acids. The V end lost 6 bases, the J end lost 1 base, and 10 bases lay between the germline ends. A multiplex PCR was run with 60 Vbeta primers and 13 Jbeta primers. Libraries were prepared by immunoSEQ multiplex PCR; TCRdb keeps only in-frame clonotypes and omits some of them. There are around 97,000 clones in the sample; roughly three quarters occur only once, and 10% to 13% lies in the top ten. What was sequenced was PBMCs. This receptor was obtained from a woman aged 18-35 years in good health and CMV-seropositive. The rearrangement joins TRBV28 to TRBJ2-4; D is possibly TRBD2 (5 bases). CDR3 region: CASRPPGAKNIQYF. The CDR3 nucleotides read TGTGCCAGCAGGCCCCCGGGGGCCAAAAACATTCAGTACTTC.